Following are 27 T cell receptor beta chains from one sample sequenced in a study of blood T cell repertoires in COVID-19. The data were produced by immunoSEQ multiplex PCR, yet TCRdb's version contains in-frame clones alone and is incomplete. The repertoire holds under 400,000 clones, with roughly 90% as singletons. The sequenced sample was peripheral blood. These TCRs come from a woman in her fifties or sixties with COVID-19, enrolled during active disease.

The chain is built from TRBV7-8 and TRBJ1-1; maybe TRBD1 (6 bases). Trimming removed 1 base from V and 4 bases from J, with 10 bases in between. The CDR3 consists of 14 residues. CDR1 is SGHVS and CDR2 is FQNEAQ in the germline V gene. The CDR3 bases are TGTGCCAGCAGCTTAGTCAGGGGTGTCACTGAAGCTTTCTTT. It is translated as CASSLVRGVTEAFF.

The gene calls are TRBV7-3 and TRBJ2-3; no clear D. V lost 2 bases to trimming and J lost 4 bases, with 10 bases between them. The germline CDR1 and CDR2 sequences are SGHTA and FQGTGA. This CDR3 is built from 14 residues. The CDR3 DNA reads as TGTGCCAGCAGCTTAGGTCTCGCGGCAGATACGCAGTATTTT. It codes for CASSLGLAADTQYF.

The chain carries TRBV2 and TRBJ1-1; no clear D gene. CDR1 and CDR2 from the germline V gene are SNHLY and FYNNEI. The CDR3 contains 14 residues. Trimming left V 3 bases short and J 1 base short, with 9 bases between. The CDR3 loop reads CASSDEGSNTEAFF. The DNA of the CDR3 is TGTGCCAGCAGTGACGAGGGCTCGAACACTGAAGCTTTCTTT.

The chain uses TRBV18 and TRBJ1-2; no clear D gene. The CDR3 has 13 amino acids. Trimming took 2 bases from V and 1 from J, leaving 5 bases between them. Germline assignment: CDR1 KGHSH and CDR2 LQKENI. The CDR3 nucleotides are TGTGCCAGCTCACCATCGGGTAACTATGGCTACACCTTC. It yields the protein CASSPSGNYGYTF.

The gene calls are TRBV11-3 and TRBJ2-1; 9 bases line up with TRBD2. CDR3 length equals 14 residues. With 4 bases clipped from V and 9 bases from J, the junction kept 7 bases outside the gene matches. Germline CDR1 is SGHNT and CDR2 is YENEEA. The CDR3 region has the DNA TGTGCCAGCAGCTCGGGACTAGCTATGGCTGAGCAGTTCTTC. Translation gives CASSSGLAMAEQFF.

The chain combines TRBV7-9 with TRBJ1-5; D is perhaps TRBD1 (5 bases). The CDR3 has 15 residues. CDR1 and CDR2 from the germline V gene are SEHNR and FQNEAQ (reference sequence). Between the trimmed V and J ends, which lost 3 bases and 0 bases, there was a span of 9 bases. This CDR3 reads CASSFETDSNQPQHF. CDR3 sequence (DNA): TGTGCCAGCAGCTTCGAGACAGATAGCAATCAGCCCCAGCATTTT. Variable domain in full (rest from reference TRBV7-9 and TRBJ1-5): DTGVSQNPRHKITKRGQNVTFRCDPISEHNRLYWYRQTLGQGPEFLTYFQNEAQLEKSRLLSDRFSAERPKGSFSTLEIQRTEQGDSAMYLCASSFETDSNQPQHFGDGTRLSIL.

The rearrangement uses TRBV9 and TRBJ2-2; D possibly corresponds to TRBD1 (5 bases). V lost 3 bases to trimming and J lost 0 bases, with 12 bases between them. The CDR3 runs to 16 residues. Looked up from germline, CDR1 is SGDLS and CDR2 is YYNGEE. The CDR3 nucleotides are TGTGCCAGCAGCGCGCAGGGTGGTCCGAACACCGGGGAGCTGTTTTTT. Its protein product is CASSAQGGPNTGELFF.

This chain links TRBV10-3 with TRBJ2-7; D is ambiguous. Trimming removed 0 bases at V and 3 bases at J, with 3 bases between. The length of the CDR3 is 12 residues. The germline V gene has CDR1 ENHRY and CDR2 SYGVKD. The CDR3 spells CAISESRYEQYF. CDR3 bases: TGTGCCATCAGTGAGTCTCGCTACGAGCAGTACTTC.

The chain employs TRBV15 and TRBJ1-5; no clear D. Per germline, CDR1 LNHNV and CDR2 YYDKDF (reference sequence). The CDR3 sequence is 13 residues long. Trimming shortened V by 2 bases and J by 4 bases, and 6 bases separated the two germline ends. The CDR3 region has the DNA TGTGCCACCAGCAGACAGAGGAATCAGCCCCAGCATTTT. Translation: CATSRQRNQPQHF.

The chain combines TRBV9 with TRBJ1-1; 12 positions agree with TRBD1. After removal of 4 bases from V and 5 bases from J, the junction contained 9 bases not matched to a gene. Per germline, CDR1 SGDLS and CDR2 YYNGEE. The CDR3 is 16 residues long. The CDR3 here is CASSPPGQGAWTEAFF. The CDR3 nucleotides are TGTGCCAGCAGCCCACCGGGACAGGGGGCATGGACTGAAGCTTTCTTT.

The rearrangement links TRBV27 to TRBJ1-6; 7 nucleotides match TRBD1. The CDR3 loop spans 17 amino acids. Germline V CDR1 and CDR2: MNHEY, SMNVEV (reference sequence). Germline trimming cut 4 bases from V and 0 bases from J; bases unmatched to any gene: 6. CDR3 in amino acids: CASSWGTASSYNSPLHF. The CDR3 nucleotides read TGTGCCAGCAGTTGGGGGACAGCAAGCTCCTATAATTCACCCCTCCACTTT.

This clone appeared a single time. The V and J genes are TRBV5-8 and TRBJ2-2; D remains unclear. Per germline, CDR1 SGHTS and CDR2 YDEGEE. Trimming took 4 bases from V and 5 from J, leaving 6 bases between them. The CDR3 spans 12 residues. The CDR3 loop reads CASSPRTGELFF. The CDR3 DNA is TGTGCCAGCAGCCCGAGGACCGGGGAGCTGTTTTTT.

The genes are TRBV5-1 and TRBJ2-2; 7 nucleotides match TRBD1. Germline CDR1 SGHRS, CDR2 YFSETQ. CDR3 size: 15 residues. The V and J ends lost 4 bases and 6 bases, in that order; junction bases with no gene match: 9. The CDR3 DNA sequence: TGCGCCAGCAGCCCCCTTGACAGGGCTTCCGGGGAGCTGTTTTTT. Encoded protein: CASSPLDRASGELFF. The full variable domain, rest sourced from reference TRBV5-1 and TRBJ2-2, is KAGVTQTPRYLIKTRGQQVTLSCSPISGHRSVSWYQQTPGQGLQFLFEYFSETQRNKGNFPGRFSGRQFSNSRSEMNVSTLELGDSALYLCASSPLDRASGELFFGEGSRLTVL.

This clone was seen only once. The chain recombines TRBV27 with TRBJ1-3; D gene uncertain. Germline-derived CDR1 and CDR2 are MNHEY and SMNVEV (reference sequence). With 2 bases removed from V and 2 bases from J, the gap between germline ends came to 4 bases. The CDR3 is made up of 13 amino acids. DNA for the CDR3: TGTGCCAGCAGTTTACTTGCTGGAAACACCATATATTTT. Translation: CASSLLAGNTIYF.

The rearrangement joins TRBV14 to TRBJ1-1; TRBD1 matches at 7 bases. The CDR3 consists of 16 residues. The V gene's germline CDR1 is SGHDN and CDR2 FVKESK. V shed 4 bases, J shed 4 bases, and the junction held 12 bases outside the gene matches. CDR3 loop: CASSPWGTERTTEAFF. CDR3 nucleotides: TGTGCCAGCAGCCCTTGGGGGACAGAAAGGACCACTGAAGCTTTCTTT.

V and J are TRBV9 and TRBJ1-3; 7 bases match TRBD1. The CDR3 has 16 residues. The germline V gene has CDR1 SGDLS and CDR2 YYNGEE. Unmatched junction bases numbered 7, after V lost 4 bases and J lost 0 bases. CDR3 residues: CASSPPGQSSGNTIYF. The CDR3 DNA follows: TGTGCCAGCAGCCCCCCGGGACAGAGCTCTGGAAACACCATATATTTT.

This clone was recorded a few times. The rearrangement links TRBV19 to TRBJ1-3; 10 nucleotides match TRBD1. V was clipped by 5 bases and J by 0 bases; unmatched bases: 4. The germline V gene has CDR1 LNHDA and CDR2 SQIVND (reference sequence). The CDR3 spans 16 residues. CDR3 coding DNA: TGTGCCAGTAGTCCGACAGGGGGCTTCTCTGGAAACACCATATATTTT. Translation: CASSPTGGFSGNTIYF.

V usage is TRBV7-3 and J usage is TRBJ1-1; 7 bases are a match to TRBD1. J lost 6 bases, V lost 8 bases, and 18 bases had no gene match. The CDR3 extends over 16 amino acids. Germline V gene sequence: CDR1 SGHTA, CDR2 FQGTGA. The CDR3 reads CASRRSTGIMISEAFF. CDR3 DNA: TGTGCCAGCCGAAGATCGACAGGGATTATGATCTCTGAAGCTTTCTTT. Full variable domain (missing parts from reference TRBV7-3 and TRBJ1-1): GAGVSQTPSNKVTEKGKYVELRCDPISGHTALYWYRQSLGQGPEFLIYFQGTGAADDSGLPNDRFFAVRPEGSVSTLKIQRTERGDSAVYLCASRRSTGIMISEAFFGQGTRLTVV.

The J gene is TRBJ2-2, the V gene TRBV7-8; weak D call: TRBD2 (5 bases). The CDR3 covers 16 residues. Germline assignment: CDR1 SGHVS and CDR2 FQNEAQ. Trimming cost V 6 bases and J 5 bases, with 19 bases left between them. The CDR3 nucleotides read TGTGCCAGCAGGGCCACTAGGGCCCTCGGGACCGGGGAGCTGTTTTTT. It translates to CASRATRALGTGELFF.

V gene TRBV3-1 (or the pseudogene TRBV3-2) combines with J gene TRBJ2-5; tentatively, D is TRBD1 (5 bases). Germline V gene lookup returns CDR1 LGHDT and CDR2 YNNKEL (reference sequence). Trimming took off 0 bases at V and 6 bases at J, with 8 bases between the two ends. The CDR3 is 13 amino acids. CDR3 nucleotides: TGTGCCAGCAGCCAAGACAGGGTGAAGACCCAGTACTTC. It specifies CASSQDRVKTQYF.

The gene calls are TRBV2 and TRBJ2-7, with unresolved D. The V end lost 7 bases, the J end lost 2 bases, and 6 bases lay between the germline ends. Looked up from germline, CDR1 is SNHLY and CDR2 is FYNNEI. This CDR3 contains 11 residues. The CDR3 bases are TGTGCCAGCACCGAGGCCTACGAGCAGTACTTC. Translation: CASTEAYEQYF. The full variable domain, its missing parts supplied by reference TRBV2 and TRBJ2-7, is EPEVTQTPSHQVTQMGQEVILRCVPISNHLYFYWYRQILGQKVEFLVSFYNNEISEKSEIFDDQFSVERPDGSNFTLKIRSTKLEDSAMYFCASTEAYEQYFGPGTRLTVT.

The chain carries TRBV18 and TRBJ1-1; a weak D match, TRBD1 (5 bases). Germline V gives CDR1 KGHSH, CDR2 LQKENI. The V gene lost 6 bases and the J gene lost 4 bases, with 21 bases spanning the gap. CDR3 length: 16 amino acids. The CDR3 bases are TGTGCCAGCTCCCGAGAGGACACTCCCAGAGGCACTGAAGCTTTCTTT. Its translation is CASSREDTPRGTEAFF.

The chain couples TRBV3-1 (or the pseudogene TRBV3-2) to TRBJ1-1; D is perhaps TRBD1 (6 bases). CDR1 is LGHDT and CDR2 is YNNKEL in the germline V gene (reference sequence). Trimming removed 4 bases at V and 4 bases at J, with 19 bases between. CDR3 length: 16 residues. DNA for the CDR3: TGTGCCAGCAGCCCGCATGGACAGCAGGGGAGCACTGAAGCTTTCTTT. Its protein product is CASSPHGQQGSTEAFF.

This sequence joins TRBV28 and TRBJ1-6; tentatively, D is TRBD1 (6 bases). This CDR3 comprises 17 residues. Germline-derived CDR1 and CDR2 are MDHEN and SYDVKM. Trimming took off 6 bases at V and 0 bases at J, with 15 bases between the two ends. CDR3 residues: CASSKYRASSYNSPLHF. For the CDR3, the DNA is TGTGCCAGCAGCAAATACAGGGCGAGCTCCTATAATTCACCCCTCCACTTT.

The gene calls are TRBV5-1 and TRBJ2-3; 7 bases map to TRBD1. Germline-derived CDR1 and CDR2 are SGHRS and YFSETQ. Trimming cost V 0 bases and J 2 bases; bases outside gene matches: 3. The CDR3 covers 15 residues. The CDR3 region is CASSLDGQDTDTQYF. The CDR3 bases are TGCGCCAGCAGCTTGGATGGACAGGACACAGATACGCAGTATTTT.

This sequence joins TRBV15 and TRBJ1-5; maybe TRBD1 (6 bases). CDR3 size: 14 residues. V was pared by 9 bases and J by 0 bases, with 12 bases between. Germline V gene lookup returns CDR1 LNHNV and CDR2 YYDKDF (reference sequence). CDR3 bases: TGTGCCACTAAACAGGGTTATAGCAATCAGCCCCAGCATTTT. Its protein is CATKQGYSNQPQHF. Full variable domain (rest looked up from reference TRBV15 and TRBJ1-5): DAMVIQNPRYQVTQFGKPVTLSCSQTLNHNVMYWYQQKSSQAPKLLFHYYDKDFNNEADTPDNFQSRRPNTSFCFLDIRSPGLGDTAMYLCATKQGYSNQPQHFGDGTRLSIL.

The V gene is TRBV6-6, the J gene TRBJ2-7, with 10 bases matching TRBD2. V lost 6 bases, J lost 1 base, and 3 bases stayed unmatched. This CDR3 has 14 residues. Germline CDR1 is MNHNY and CDR2 is SVGAGI (reference sequence). The CDR3 DNA is TGTGCCAGCAGCCGGACTAGCGGTTCCTACGAGCAGTACTTC. Protein sequence: CASSRTSGSYEQYF.